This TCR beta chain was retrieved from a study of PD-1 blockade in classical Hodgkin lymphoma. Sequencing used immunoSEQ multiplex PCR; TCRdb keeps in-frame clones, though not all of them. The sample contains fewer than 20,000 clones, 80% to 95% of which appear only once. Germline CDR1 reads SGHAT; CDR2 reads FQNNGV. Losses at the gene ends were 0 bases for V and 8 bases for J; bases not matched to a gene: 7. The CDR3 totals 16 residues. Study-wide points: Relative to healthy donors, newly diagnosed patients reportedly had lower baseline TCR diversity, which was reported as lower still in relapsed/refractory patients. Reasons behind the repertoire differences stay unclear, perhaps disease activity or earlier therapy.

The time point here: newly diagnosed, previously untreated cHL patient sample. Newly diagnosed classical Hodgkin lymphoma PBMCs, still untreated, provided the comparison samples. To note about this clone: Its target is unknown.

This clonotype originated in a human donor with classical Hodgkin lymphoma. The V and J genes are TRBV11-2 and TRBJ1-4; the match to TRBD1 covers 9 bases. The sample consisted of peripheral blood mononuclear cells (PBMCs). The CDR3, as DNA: TGTGCCAGCAGCTTAGAAGCCGGGACAGGGTTCGAAAAACTGTTTTTT. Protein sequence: CASSLEAGTGFEKLFF.